The 5 T cell receptor beta chains below were found in one sample sequenced in a study of blood T cell repertoires in COVID-19. The protocol was immunoSEQ multiplex PCR, while the TCRdb copy is restricted to in-frame clones and leaves out a portion. The table has some 410,000 clones, approximately 90% seen once. The source material was PBMCs or T cells enriched from blood (not recorded which). These receptors came from a woman younger than 45 with acute COVID-19.

This chain uses TRBV5-6 with TRBJ2-7; D possibly corresponds to TRBD1 (6 bases). The length of the CDR3 is 15 residues. Between the trimmed V and J ends, which lost 2 bases and 1 base, there was a span of 13 bases. Germline V lookup: CDR1 SGHDT, CDR2 YYEEEE. The chain's CDR3 is CASSFTRGSSYEQYF. For the CDR3, the DNA is TGTGCCAGCAGCTTTACGAGGGGGTCATCCTACGAGCAGTACTTC. Drawing the rest from reference TRBV5-6 and TRBJ2-7, the complete variable domain is DAGVTQSPTHLIKTRGQQVTLRCSPKSGHDTVSWYQQALGQGPQFIFQYYEEEERQRGNFPDRFSGHQFPNYSSELNVNALLLGDSALYLCASSFTRGSSYEQYFGPGTRLTVT.

This clone was seen once. CDR3 DNA sequence: TGCGCCAGCAGCTTGCTCCCGGGACATGGGGAGACCCAGTACTTC. It specifies CASSLLPGHGETQYF. The chain combines TRBV5-1 with TRBJ2-5; D possibly corresponds to TRBD1 (6 bases). This CDR3 comprises 15 residues. V gave up 1 base and J gave up 5 bases, with 15 bases separating them. The germline gives CDR1 SGHRS, CDR2 YFSETQ. Looking up the rest from reference TRBV5-1 and TRBJ2-5 gives the full variable domain: KAGVTQTPRYLIKTRGQQVTLSCSPISGHRSVSWYQQTPGQGLQFLFEYFSETQRNKGNFPGRFSGRQFSNSRSEMNVSTLELGDSALYLCASSLLPGHGETQYFGPGTRLLVL.

This chain connects TRBV27 to TRBJ1-2, with D perhaps TRBD1 (5 bases). Trimming removed 6 bases at V and 4 bases at J, with 12 bases between. The CDR3 totals 13 residues. Per germline, CDR1 MNHEY and CDR2 SMNVEV (reference sequence). The CDR3 region has the DNA TGTGCCAGCAGAGAGACAGTTGGCTATGGCTACACCTTC. It translates to CASRETVGYGYTF.

The chain's CDR3 is CAISEWTSSGDTQYF. CDR3 nucleotides: TGTGCCATCAGTGAGTGGACTAGTTCGGGAGATACGCAGTATTTT. V usage is TRBV10-3 and J usage is TRBJ2-3, with 7 bases matching TRBD2. The CDR3 is 15 residues long. V shed 1 base, J shed 5 bases, and the junction held 6 bases outside the gene matches. CDR1 is ENHRY and CDR2 is SYGVKD in the germline V gene.

Worth noting for this clone: A junction boundary mismatches the germline segment, possibly from a read error. This chain connects TRBV18 to TRBJ2-2, with D hard to call. CDR3 length equals 14 residues. CDR1 KGHSH and CDR2 LQKENI come from the germline V gene. The DNA of the CDR3 is TGTGCCAGTTCACAATCACAAAGCACCGGGGAGCTGTTTTTT. Translating gives CASSQSQSTGELFF.